The 27 T cell receptor beta chains below were found in one sample sequenced in a study of blood T cell repertoires in COVID-19. Libraries were prepared by immunoSEQ multiplex PCR; TCRdb keeps only in-frame clonotypes and omits some of them. The table shows fewer than 500,000 clones, with more than 75% occurring only once. The sample comprised PBMCs or T cells enriched from blood (not recorded which). Source of these receptors: a woman in her twenties or thirties with acute COVID-19.

V usage is TRBV19 and J usage is TRBJ1-5; D is uncertain. The germline gives CDR1 LNHDA, CDR2 SQIVND (reference sequence). The ends were cut back, 2 bases at V and 4 bases at J, with 15 bases in the middle. CDR3 size: 16 residues. CDR3 residues: CASSINMELQNQPQHF. The CDR3 DNA follows: TGTGCCAGTAGTATAAACATGGAGCTTCAGAATCAGCCCCAGCATTTT.

Concerning this clone: At the DNA level, this CDR3 is encoded by other sequences in the same sample as well. The chain uses TRBV6-5 and TRBJ2-1, with a possible D match to TRBD2 (6 bases). V was clipped by 6 bases and J by 3 bases, with 9 bases between them. The CDR3 consists of 13 residues. Germline CDR1 reads MNHEY; CDR2 reads SVGAGI. This CDR3 reads CASSRGLYNEQFF. The CDR3 nucleotides are TGTGCCAGCAGCCGGGGACTCTACAATGAGCAGTTCTTC.

This clone has just a few counts. The gene calls are TRBV7-2 and TRBJ2-7; the D gene is possibly TRBD2 (5 bases). Trimming pared 6 bases from V and 2 bases from J, leaving 8 bases between. Germline V lookup: CDR1 SGHTA, CDR2 FQGNSA. The CDR3 spans 12 residues. Here the CDR3 DNA reads TGTGCCAGCAGTTCGACTACCTACGAGCAGTACTTC. It is translated as CASSSTTYEQYF.

The rearrangement joins TRBV24-1 to TRBJ2-7; TRBD1 matches 9 bases. CDR3 size: 15 residues. Germline CDR1 reads KGHDR; CDR2 reads SFDVKD. V was pared by 3 bases and J by 3 bases, with 5 bases of the junction left unmatched. CDR3 protein: CATSDPGTGYYEQYF. As DNA, the CDR3 is TGTGCCACCAGTGATCCCGGGACAGGGTACTACGAGCAGTACTTC.

J is TRBJ1-1 and V is TRBV30; D unresolved. V was cut by 0 bases and J by 7 bases, with 9 bases left in between. Germline V gives CDR1 GTSNPN, CDR2 SVGIG (reference sequence). There are 12 residues in the CDR3. The CDR3 DNA follows: TGTGCCTGGAGTGTACCCGAGATTGAAGCTTTCTTT. Translated: CAWSVPEIEAFF.

The chain joins TRBV9 to TRBJ1-6; 8 bases align to TRBD1. This CDR3 is built from 16 residues. V was pared by 2 bases and J by 5 bases, with 6 bases of the junction left unmatched. The germline gives CDR1 SGDLS, CDR2 YYNGEE. CDR3 sequence (DNA): TGTGCCAGCAGCGTTCGGGCAGGGGGCAATAATTCACCCCTCCACTTT. It codes for CASSVRAGGNNSPLHF. Complete variable domain (other parts from reference TRBV9 and TRBJ1-6): DSGVTQTPKHLITATGQRVTLRCSPRSGDLSVYWYQQSLDQGLQFLIQYYNGEERAKGNILERFSAQQFPDLHSELNLSSLELGDSALYFCASSVRAGGNNSPLHFGNGTRLTVT.

The chain is built from TRBV7-7 and TRBJ1-3, with D hard to call. The germline V gene has CDR1 SSHAT and CDR2 FNYEAQ (reference sequence). This CDR3 spans 13 amino acids. The V end lost 5 bases, the J end lost 7 bases, and 12 bases lay between the germline ends. The CDR3 loop is CASSLDIQNTIYF. CDR3 nucleotides: TGTGCCAGCAGCCTAGACATTCAGAACACCATATATTTT.

This sequence joins TRBV5-6 and TRBJ2-1, with D possibly TRBD1 on 5 matching bases. This CDR3 contains 15 residues. V shed 2 bases and J shed 2 bases, with 11 bases lying between them. The germline CDR1 and CDR2 sequences are SGHDT and YYEEEE. The CDR3 DNA follows: TGTGCCAGCAGCTTCCTAGACAGAACCTACAATGAGCAGTTCTTC. It specifies CASSFLDRTYNEQFF. The complete variable domain, with remaining parts taken from reference TRBV5-6 and TRBJ2-1, reads DAGVTQSPTHLIKTRGQQVTLRCSPKSGHDTVSWYQQALGQGPQFIFQYYEEEERQRGNFPDRFSGHQFPNYSSELNVNALLLGDSALYLCASSFLDRTYNEQFFGPGTRLTVL.

The J gene is TRBJ1-1, the V gene TRBV7-3; a possible D gene is TRBD1 (5 bases). The germline V gene has CDR1 SGHTA and CDR2 FQGTGA. Trimming left V 5 bases short and J 4 bases short, with 11 bases between. The CDR3 has 13 residues. The CDR3 region is CASSLNTGTEAFF. CDR3 in DNA: TGTGCCAGCAGCCTAAATACAGGCACTGAAGCTTTCTTT.

The J gene is TRBJ1-3, the V gene TRBV30; 8 bases align to TRBD1. The CDR3 is made up of 13 amino acids. V gave up 5 bases and J gave up 8 bases; unmatched junction bases: 8. Looked up from germline, CDR1 is GTSNPN and CDR2 is SVGIG (reference sequence). CDR3 bases: TGTGCCTGGCGGACAGGGAGTATAGACACCATATATTTT. This codes for CAWRTGSIDTIYF.

This clone was recorded once. This chain connects TRBV7-2 to TRBJ1-2; 9 nucleotides align to TRBD1. Per the germline V gene, CDR1 is SGHTA and CDR2 is FQGNSA. V dropped 5 bases and J dropped 7; count of bases not matched to a gene: 17. The CDR3 runs to 17 residues. The CDR3 DNA reads as TGTGCCAGCAGCCACGCAGAAATCCACGGGACAGGGCTTGGCTACACCTTC. Translation gives CASSHAEIHGTGLGYTF.

This clone was seen only once. The chain joins TRBV2 to TRBJ2-7; 10 positions match TRBD2. The ends lost 5 bases at V and 9 bases at J; junction bases unmatched: 16. Looked up from germline, CDR1 is SNHLY and CDR2 is FYNNEI. The CDR3 is 16 residues long. CDR3 sequence reads: CASSQSGGGGGFTQYF. The CDR3 region has the DNA TGTGCCAGCAGTCAAAGCGGGGGGGGTGGCGGTTTTACGCAGTACTTC.

This clone was detected only once. This same CDR3 is encoded by further DNA sequences in the sample. As DNA, the CDR3 is TGTGCCAGCAGCCGACAGGGTACTGAAGCTTTCTTT. Translating gives CASSRQGTEAFF. J is TRBJ1-1 and V is TRBV6-5; 7 bases are a match to TRBD1. The CDR3 sequence is 12 residues long. CDR1 MNHEY and CDR2 SVGAGI come from the germline V gene. The J segment lost 5 bases and the V segment lost 6 bases, leaving 3 bases of the junction unmatched.

J is TRBJ2-2 and V is TRBV2; D not certain. Germline V gene lookup returns CDR1 SNHLY and CDR2 FYNNEI. Trimming took 4 bases from V and 6 from J, leaving 12 bases between them. The CDR3 covers 14 residues. CDR3 sequence reads: CASSVPGSSGELFF. For the CDR3, the DNA is TGTGCCAGCAGTGTGCCCGGGTCGTCCGGGGAGCTGTTTTTT. Using reference TRBV2 and TRBJ2-2 for the parts outside the CDR3, the full variable domain is EPEVTQTPSHQVTQMGQEVILRCVPISNHLYFYWYRQILGQKVEFLVSFYNNEISEKSEIFDDQFSVERPDGSNFTLKIRSTKLEDSAMYFCASSVPGSSGELFFGEGSRLTVL.

In this sample, this clone turned up a few times. This sequence joins TRBV19 and TRBJ1-2; the match to TRBD1 covers 9 bases. CDR3 size: 14 residues. The V and J ends lost 7 bases and 8 bases, in that order; junction bases with no gene match: 11. Looked up from germline, CDR1 is LNHDA and CDR2 is SQIVND (reference sequence). The CDR3 coding sequence is TGTGCCAGTAACCCGACCGGGACAGGGTACGGCTACACCTTC. It yields the protein CASNPTGTGYGYTF.

The chain carries TRBV4-1 and TRBJ1-1; 7 positions match TRBD1. Germline CDR1 and CDR2: MGHRA and YSYEKL. The CDR3 is made up of 14 amino acids. V dropped 3 bases and J dropped 4; count of bases not matched to a gene: 5. CDR3 in amino acids: CASSQRQGGTEAFF. The DNA for the CDR3 is TGCGCCAGCAGCCAGAGACAGGGAGGCACTGAAGCTTTCTTT.

Here the CDR3 DNA reads TGTGCCAGCAGCTCCACAGGAGCAGGTCAGCCCCAGCATTTT. Its translation: CASSSTGAGQPQHF. V gene TRBV5-6 combines with J gene TRBJ1-5, with D possibly being TRBD1 (5 bases). This CDR3 comprises 14 residues. Trimming stripped 3 bases from V and 6 bases from J, with 13 bases between. Germline V gene sequence: CDR1 SGHDT, CDR2 YYEEEE.

V usage is TRBV5-5 and J usage is TRBJ2-1; 7 bases match TRBD1. Germline-derived CDR1 and CDR2 are SGHKS and YYEKEE (reference sequence). This CDR3 region has 15 residues. J lost 4 bases, V lost 6 bases, and 10 bases had no gene match. For the CDR3, the DNA is TGTGCCAGCAACTTACAGGGGACAACTTACAATGAGCAGTTCTTC. Translating gives CASNLQGTTYNEQFF.

The chain recombines TRBV13 with TRBJ2-2, with 8 bases identical to TRBD1. The CDR3 is 18 amino acids. V dropped 5 bases and J dropped 5; count of bases not matched to a gene: 16. The germline CDR1 and CDR2 sequences are PRHDT and FYEKMQ (reference sequence). CDR3 amino acids: CASSLPFGQGQGTGELFF. CDR3 nucleotide sequence: TGTGCCAGCAGCCTACCCTTCGGACAGGGTCAGGGGACCGGGGAGCTGTTTTTT.

The chain is built from TRBV2 and TRBJ1-4, with TRBD1 as a possible D gene (6 bases). Trimming shortened V by 6 bases and J by 4 bases, and 15 bases separated the two germline ends. The CDR3 runs to 15 residues. Germline V lookup: CDR1 SNHLY, CDR2 FYNNEI. This chain's CDR3 is CASRKDGTRNEKLFF. The DNA for the CDR3 is TGTGCCAGCAGAAAGGACGGGACACGTAATGAAAAACTGTTTTTT.

The chain links TRBV6-5 to TRBJ1-1; D unresolved. The CDR3 totals 15 residues. The germline gives CDR1 MNHEY, CDR2 SVGAGI. The V gene lost 4 bases and the J gene lost 2 bases, with 14 bases spanning the gap. The CDR3 DNA follows: TGTGCCAGCAGTTGGAGCGAGCAGCCAAACACTGAAGCTTTCTTT. Protein product: CASSWSEQPNTEAFF.

V usage is TRBV6-4 and J usage is TRBJ2-2; 7 positions agree with TRBD1. Germline lookup yields CDR1 MRHNA and CDR2 SNTAGT. The CDR3 covers 14 residues. V gave up 5 bases and J gave up 6 bases; unmatched junction bases: 6. CDR3 residues: CASSLQGSAGELFF. CDR3 coding DNA: TGTGCCAGCAGTCTACAGGGGAGCGCCGGGGAGCTGTTTTTT.

This rearrangement joins TRBV6-6 to TRBJ2-7; D is undetermined. In germline, CDR1 is MNHNY, CDR2 SVGAGI (reference sequence). The V end was cut by 5 bases, the J end by 2 bases, with 10 bases between. This CDR3 comprises 13 residues. The CDR3: CASSRARAYEQYF. In nucleotides, the CDR3 is TGTGCCAGCAGTCGGGCCCGGGCCTACGAGCAGTACTTC.

The chain recombines TRBV19 with TRBJ1-3; 11 bases map to TRBD1. The CDR3 loop spans 16 amino acids. Trimming took 6 bases from V and 0 from J; bases not matched to a gene: 4. Germline V gives CDR1 LNHDA, CDR2 SQIVND (reference sequence). The CDR3 coding sequence is TGTGCCAGTAGGCGGGACAGGGGGAACTCTGGAAACACCATATATTTT. Encoded protein: CASRRDRGNSGNTIYF.

Only a few counts were recorded for this clone. The chain combines TRBV10-3 with TRBJ2-7; D gene ambiguous. CDR1 and CDR2 (germline): ENHRY, SYGVKD. The CDR3 has 13 residues. Trimming removed 2 bases from V and 7 bases from J, with 12 bases in between. The DNA of the CDR3 is TGTGCCATCAGTGAGAGCCCTCCTTATGAGCAGTACTTC. Residues: CAISESPPYEQYF.

The V and J genes are TRBV6-1 and TRBJ2-7; possible D gene TRBD2, 6 bases. Trimming removed 1 base from V and 5 bases from J, with 9 bases in between. CDR1 and CDR2 from the germline V gene are MNHNS and SASEGT. The CDR3 runs 13 residues. This CDR3 reads CASSEGEVHEQYF. CDR3 in DNA: TGTGCCAGCAGTGAAGGGGAGGTTCACGAGCAGTACTTC.

The chain links TRBV18 to TRBJ2-6; 11 positions agree with TRBD1. The length of the CDR3 is 17 residues. Trimming removed 2 bases from V and 0 bases from J; junction bases left unmatched: 0. The germline CDR1 and CDR2 sequences are KGHSH and LQKENI. CDR3 region: CASSPGTGGSGANVLTF. CDR3 nucleotide sequence: TGTGCCAGCTCACCAGGGACAGGGGGCTCTGGGGCCAACGTCCTGACTTTC.